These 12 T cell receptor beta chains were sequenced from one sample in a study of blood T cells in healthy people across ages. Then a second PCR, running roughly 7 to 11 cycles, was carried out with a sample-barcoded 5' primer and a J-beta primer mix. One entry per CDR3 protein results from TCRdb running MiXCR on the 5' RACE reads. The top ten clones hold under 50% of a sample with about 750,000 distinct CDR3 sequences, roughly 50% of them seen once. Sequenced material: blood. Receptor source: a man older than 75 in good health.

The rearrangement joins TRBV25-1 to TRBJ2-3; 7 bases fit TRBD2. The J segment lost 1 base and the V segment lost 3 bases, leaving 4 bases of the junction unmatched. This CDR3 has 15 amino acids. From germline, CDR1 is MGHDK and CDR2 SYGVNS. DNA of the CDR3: TGTGCCAGCAGTGATCCCAGCGGGGGCACAGATACGCAGTATTTT. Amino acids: CASSDPSGGTDTQYF.

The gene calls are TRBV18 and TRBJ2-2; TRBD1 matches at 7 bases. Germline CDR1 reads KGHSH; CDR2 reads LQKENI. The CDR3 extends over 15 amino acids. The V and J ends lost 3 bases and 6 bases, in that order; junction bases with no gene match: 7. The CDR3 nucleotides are TGTGCCAGCTCACCTAGGGACAGCGCGGCCGGGGAGCTGTTTTTT. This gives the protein CASSPRDSAAGELFF.

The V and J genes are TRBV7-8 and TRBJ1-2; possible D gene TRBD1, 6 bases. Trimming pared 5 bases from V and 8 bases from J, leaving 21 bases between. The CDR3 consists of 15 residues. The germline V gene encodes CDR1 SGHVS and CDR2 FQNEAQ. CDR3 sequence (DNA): TGTGCCAGCAGCCTAGTAGACAGGCCCGAGGGGGGCTACACCTTC. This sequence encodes CASSLVDRPEGGYTF.

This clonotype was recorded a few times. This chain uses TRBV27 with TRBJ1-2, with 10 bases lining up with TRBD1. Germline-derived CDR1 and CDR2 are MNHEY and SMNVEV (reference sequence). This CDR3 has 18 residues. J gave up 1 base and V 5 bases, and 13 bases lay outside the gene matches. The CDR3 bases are TGTGCCAGCAGTCCCTCGAGGGACAGGGGAGGCCTTAACTATGGCTACACCTTC. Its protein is CASSPSRDRGGLNYGYTF.

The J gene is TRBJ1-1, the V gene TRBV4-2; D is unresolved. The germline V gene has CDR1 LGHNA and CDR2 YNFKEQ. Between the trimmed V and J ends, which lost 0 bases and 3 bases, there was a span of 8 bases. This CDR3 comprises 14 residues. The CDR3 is CASSQDQGHTEAFF. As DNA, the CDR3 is TGTGCCAGCAGCCAAGATCAAGGGCACACTGAAGCTTTCTTT.

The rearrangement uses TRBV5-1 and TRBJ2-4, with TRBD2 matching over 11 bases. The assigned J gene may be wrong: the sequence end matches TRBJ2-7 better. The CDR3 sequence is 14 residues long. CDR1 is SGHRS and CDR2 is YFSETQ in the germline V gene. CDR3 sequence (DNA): TGCGCCAGCAGCTATACTAGCGGGGGTTACGAGCAGTACTTC. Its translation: CASSYTSGGYEQYF.

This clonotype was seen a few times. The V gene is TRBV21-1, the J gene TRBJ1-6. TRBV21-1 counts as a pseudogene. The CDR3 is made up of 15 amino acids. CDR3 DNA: TGTGCCAGCAGTCGACCCCAAGACACCGATTCACCCCTCCACTTT. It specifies CASSRPQDTDSPLHF.

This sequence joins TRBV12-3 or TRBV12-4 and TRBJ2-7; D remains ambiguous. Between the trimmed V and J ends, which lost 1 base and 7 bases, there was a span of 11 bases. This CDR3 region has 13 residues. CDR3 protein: CASSLVVNNEQYF. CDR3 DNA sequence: TGTGCCAGCAGTTTAGTTGTGAACAATGAGCAGTACTTC.

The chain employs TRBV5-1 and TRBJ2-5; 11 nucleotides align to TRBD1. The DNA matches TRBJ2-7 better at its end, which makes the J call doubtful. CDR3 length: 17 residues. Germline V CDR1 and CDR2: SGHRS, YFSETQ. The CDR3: CASSSLPGTGGIDEQYF. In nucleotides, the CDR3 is TGCGCCAGCAGCTCCCTGCCCGGGACAGGGGGTATCGACGAGCAGTACTTC.

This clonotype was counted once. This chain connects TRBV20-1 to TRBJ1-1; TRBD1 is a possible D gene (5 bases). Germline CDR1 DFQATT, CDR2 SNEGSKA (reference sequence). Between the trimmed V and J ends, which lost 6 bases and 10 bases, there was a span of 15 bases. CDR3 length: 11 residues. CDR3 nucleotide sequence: TGCAGTGCAAAGGGGATGGGGGTAGCTTTCTTT. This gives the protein CSAKGMGVAFF.

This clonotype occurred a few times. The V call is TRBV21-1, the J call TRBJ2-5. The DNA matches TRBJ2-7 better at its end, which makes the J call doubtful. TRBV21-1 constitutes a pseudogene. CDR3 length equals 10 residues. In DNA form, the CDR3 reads TGTGCCAGCAGCATGCACGAGCAGTACTTC. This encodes CASSMHEQYF.

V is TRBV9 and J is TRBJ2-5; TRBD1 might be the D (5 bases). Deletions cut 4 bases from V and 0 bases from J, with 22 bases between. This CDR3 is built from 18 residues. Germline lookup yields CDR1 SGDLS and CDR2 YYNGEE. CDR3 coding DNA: TGTGCCAGCAGCCCAGAGTATCTGGGTAAGGGGTACCAAGAGACCCAGTACTTC. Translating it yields CASSPEYLGKGYQETQYF.